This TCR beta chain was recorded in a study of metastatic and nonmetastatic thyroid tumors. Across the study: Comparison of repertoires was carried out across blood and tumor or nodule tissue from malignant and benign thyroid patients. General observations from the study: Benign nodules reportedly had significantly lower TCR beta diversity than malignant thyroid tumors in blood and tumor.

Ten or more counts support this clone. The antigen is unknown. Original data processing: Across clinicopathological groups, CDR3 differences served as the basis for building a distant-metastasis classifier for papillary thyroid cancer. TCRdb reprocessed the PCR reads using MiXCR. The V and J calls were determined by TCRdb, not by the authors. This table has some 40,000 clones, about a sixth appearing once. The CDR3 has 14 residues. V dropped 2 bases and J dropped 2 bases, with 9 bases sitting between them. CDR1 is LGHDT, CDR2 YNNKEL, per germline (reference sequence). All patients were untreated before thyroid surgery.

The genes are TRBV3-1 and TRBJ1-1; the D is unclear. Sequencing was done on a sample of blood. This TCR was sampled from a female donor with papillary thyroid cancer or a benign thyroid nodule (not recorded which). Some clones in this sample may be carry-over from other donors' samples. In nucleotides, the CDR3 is TGTGCCAGCAGCCAAAGGACCGATAACACTGAAGCTTTCTTT. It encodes CASSQRTDNTEAFF.